The 2 T cell receptor beta chains given below trace back to one sample, sequenced in a study of T cell changes during pregnancy in multiple sclerosis (dated by TCRdb to the late 2010s). Library preparation was by the immunoSEQ multiplex PCR assay. Imported from immuneACCESS, the table was reduced by TCRdb to in-frame sequences with V and J called. These copies leave out some clones; in studies compared against another copy, an unresolved V gene accounts for under half, and the cause of the remainder is not known. The sample profile shows fewer than 60,000 clones; more than 85% of them were found once. The top ten constitute less than 6.5% of the sample. The material sequenced was CD8+ T cells from peripheral blood mononuclear cells, taken in the first trimester of pregnancy. Every receptor here comes from a female donor with multiple sclerosis, enrolled in a pregnancy study.

The genes are TRBV27 and TRBJ1-4; 8 bases agree with TRBD1. CDR3 length: 15 amino acids. Trimming took 5 bases from V and 7 from J; bases not matched to a gene: 9. Germline CDR1 and CDR2: MNHEY and SMNVEV (reference sequence). DNA for the CDR3: TGTGCCAGCAGTCCACGACAGGGGAGGGTTGAAAAACTGTTTTTT. Translating gives CASSPRQGRVEKLFF.

The rearrangement links TRBV7-6 to TRBJ2-5, with 11 bases matching TRBD2. Germline CDR1 reads SGHVS; CDR2 reads FNYEAQ. The CDR3 is made up of 16 amino acids. The ends lost 1 base at V and 3 bases at J; junction bases unmatched: 4. CDR3 bases: TGTGCCAGCAGCTTAGTCTTAGCGGGAGGGAAAGAGACCCAGTACTTC. It translates to CASSLVLAGGKETQYF. Filled out from reference TRBV7-6 and TRBJ2-5, the complete variable domain reads GAGVSQSPRYKVTKRGQDVALRCDPISGHVSLYWYRQALGQGPEFLTYFNYEAQQDKSGLPNDRFSAERPEGSISTLTIQRTEQRDSAMYRCASSLVLAGGKETQYFGPGTRLLVL.